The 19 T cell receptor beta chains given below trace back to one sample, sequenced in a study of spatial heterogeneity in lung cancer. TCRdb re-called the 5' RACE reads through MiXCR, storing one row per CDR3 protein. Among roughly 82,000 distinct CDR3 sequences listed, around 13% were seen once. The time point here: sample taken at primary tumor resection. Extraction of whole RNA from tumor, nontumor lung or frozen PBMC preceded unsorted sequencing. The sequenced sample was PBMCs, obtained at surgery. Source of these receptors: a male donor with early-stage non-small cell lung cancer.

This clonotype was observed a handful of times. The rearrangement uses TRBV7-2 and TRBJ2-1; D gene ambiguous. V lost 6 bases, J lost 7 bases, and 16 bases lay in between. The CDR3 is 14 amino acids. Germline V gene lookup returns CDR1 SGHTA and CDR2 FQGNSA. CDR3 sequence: CASRRTLVGNEQFF. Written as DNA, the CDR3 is TGTGCCAGCAGACGGACCCTTGTGGGGAATGAGCAGTTCTTC.

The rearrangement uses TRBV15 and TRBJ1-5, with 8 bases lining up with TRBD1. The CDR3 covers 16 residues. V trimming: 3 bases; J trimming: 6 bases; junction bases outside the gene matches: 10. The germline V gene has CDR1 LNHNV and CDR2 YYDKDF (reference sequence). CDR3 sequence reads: CATSRGRGRMGQPQHF. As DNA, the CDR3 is TGTGCCACCAGCAGGGGCAGGGGGCGTATGGGTCAGCCCCAGCATTTT. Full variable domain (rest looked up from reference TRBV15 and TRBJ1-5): DAMVIQNPRYQVTQFGKPVTLSCSQTLNHNVMYWYQQKSSQAPKLLFHYYDKDFNNEADTPDNFQSRRPNTSFCFLDIRSPGLGDTAMYLCATSRGRGRMGQPQHFGDGTRLSIL.

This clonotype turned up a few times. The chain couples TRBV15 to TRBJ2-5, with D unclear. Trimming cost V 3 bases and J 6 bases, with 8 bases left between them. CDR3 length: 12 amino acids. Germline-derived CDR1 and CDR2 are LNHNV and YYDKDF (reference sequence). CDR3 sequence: CATSRSHKTQYF. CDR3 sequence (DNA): TGTGCCACCAGCAGGTCCCACAAGACCCAGTACTTC.

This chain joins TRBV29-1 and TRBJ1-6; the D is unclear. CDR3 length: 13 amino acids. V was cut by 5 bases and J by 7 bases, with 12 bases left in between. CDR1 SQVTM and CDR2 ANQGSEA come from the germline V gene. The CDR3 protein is CSVLVTRNSPLHF. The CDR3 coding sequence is TGCAGCGTTTTGGTCACAAGGAATTCACCCCTCCACTTT.

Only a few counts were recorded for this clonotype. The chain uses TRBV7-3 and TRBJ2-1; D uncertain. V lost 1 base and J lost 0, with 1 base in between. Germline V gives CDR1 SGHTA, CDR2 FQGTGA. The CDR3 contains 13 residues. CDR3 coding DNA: TGTGCCAGCAGCTTAAGCTCCTACAATGAGCAGTTCTTC. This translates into CASSLSSYNEQFF. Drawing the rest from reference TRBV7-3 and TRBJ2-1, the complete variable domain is GAGVSQTPSNKVTEKGKYVELRCDPISGHTALYWYRQSLGQGPEFLIYFQGTGAADDSGLPNDRFFAVRPEGSVSTLKIQRTERGDSAVYLCASSLSSYNEQFFGPGTRLTVL.

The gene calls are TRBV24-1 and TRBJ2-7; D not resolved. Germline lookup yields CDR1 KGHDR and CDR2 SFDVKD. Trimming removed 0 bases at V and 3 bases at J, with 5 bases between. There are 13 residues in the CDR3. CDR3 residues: CATSDLNSYEQYF. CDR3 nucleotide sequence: TGTGCCACCAGTGATTTGAACAGCTACGAGCAGTACTTC.

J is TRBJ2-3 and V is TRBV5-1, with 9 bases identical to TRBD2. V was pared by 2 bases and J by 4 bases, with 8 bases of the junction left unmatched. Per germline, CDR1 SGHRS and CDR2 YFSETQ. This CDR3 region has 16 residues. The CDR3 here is CASSFSGGGASDTQYF. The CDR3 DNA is TGCGCCAGCAGCTTTAGTGGCGGGGGGGCCTCAGATACGCAGTATTTT.

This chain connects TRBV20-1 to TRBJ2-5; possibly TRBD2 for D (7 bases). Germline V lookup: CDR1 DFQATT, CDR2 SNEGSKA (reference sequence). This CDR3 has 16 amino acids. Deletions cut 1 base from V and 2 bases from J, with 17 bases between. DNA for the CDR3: TGCAGTGCTAGAGCTGGGGGAGGGGGGGGACAAGAGACCCAGTACTTC. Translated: CSARAGGGGGQETQYF.

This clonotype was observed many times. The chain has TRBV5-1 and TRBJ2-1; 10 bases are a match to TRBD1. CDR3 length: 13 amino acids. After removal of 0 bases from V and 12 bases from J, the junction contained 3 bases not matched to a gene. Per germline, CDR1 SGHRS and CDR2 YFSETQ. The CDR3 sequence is CASSLEGQGSQFF. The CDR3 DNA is TGCGCCAGCAGCTTGGAGGGACAGGGGTCGCAGTTCTTC.

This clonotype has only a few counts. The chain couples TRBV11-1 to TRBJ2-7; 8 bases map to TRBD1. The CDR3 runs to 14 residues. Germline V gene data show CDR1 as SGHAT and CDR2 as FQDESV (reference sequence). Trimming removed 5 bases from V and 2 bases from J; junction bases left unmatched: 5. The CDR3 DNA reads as TGTGCCAGCAGCCCGTGGGACAGGACCTACGAGCAGTACTTC. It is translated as CASSPWDRTYEQYF.

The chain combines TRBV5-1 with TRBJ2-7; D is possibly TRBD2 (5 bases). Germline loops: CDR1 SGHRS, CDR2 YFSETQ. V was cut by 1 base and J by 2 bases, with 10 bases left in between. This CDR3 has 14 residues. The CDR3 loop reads CASSLWTGTYEQYF. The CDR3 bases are TGCGCCAGCAGCTTGTGGACGGGGACCTACGAGCAGTACTTC.

As DNA, the CDR3 is TGTGCCAGCAGTGAAGGGGGCCGGAGCACCGGGGAGCTGTTTTTT. This gives the protein CASSEGGRSTGELFF. The rearrangement links TRBV2 to TRBJ2-2, with D possibly TRBD1 on 5 matching bases. The CDR3 is 15 residues long. The V gene's germline CDR1 is SNHLY and CDR2 FYNNEI. Trimming shortened V by 1 base and J by 4 bases, and 10 bases separated the two germline ends.

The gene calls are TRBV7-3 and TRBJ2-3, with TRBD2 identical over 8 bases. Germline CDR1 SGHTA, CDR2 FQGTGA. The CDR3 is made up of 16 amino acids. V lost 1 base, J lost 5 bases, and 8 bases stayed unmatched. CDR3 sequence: CASSLRGGGTEDTQYF. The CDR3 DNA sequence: TGTGCCAGCAGCTTAAGGGGCGGGGGGACCGAAGATACGCAGTATTTT. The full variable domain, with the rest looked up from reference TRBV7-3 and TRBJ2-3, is GAGVSQTPSNKVTEKGKYVELRCDPISGHTALYWYRQSLGQGPEFLIYFQGTGAADDSGLPNDRFFAVRPEGSVSTLKIQRTERGDSAVYLCASSLRGGGTEDTQYFGPGTRLTVL.

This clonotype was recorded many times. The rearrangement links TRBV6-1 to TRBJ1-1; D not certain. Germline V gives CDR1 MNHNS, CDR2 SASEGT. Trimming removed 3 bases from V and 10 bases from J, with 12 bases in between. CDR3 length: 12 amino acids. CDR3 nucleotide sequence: TGTGCCAGCAGTGAGGGAGGCATCACAGCTTTCTTT. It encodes CASSEGGITAFF.

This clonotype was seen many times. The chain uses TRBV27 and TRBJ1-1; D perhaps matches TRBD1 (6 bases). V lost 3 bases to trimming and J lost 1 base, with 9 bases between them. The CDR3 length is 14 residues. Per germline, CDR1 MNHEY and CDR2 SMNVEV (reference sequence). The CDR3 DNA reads TGTGCCAGCAGTTTCAGGACAGAGAACACTGAAGCTTTCTTT. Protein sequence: CASSFRTENTEAFF.

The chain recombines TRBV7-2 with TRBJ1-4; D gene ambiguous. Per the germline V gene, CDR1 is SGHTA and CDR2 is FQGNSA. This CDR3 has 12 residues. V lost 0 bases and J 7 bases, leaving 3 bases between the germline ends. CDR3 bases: TGTGCCAGCAGCTTAGCAAGTGAAAAACTGTTTTTT. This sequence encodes CASSLASEKLFF.

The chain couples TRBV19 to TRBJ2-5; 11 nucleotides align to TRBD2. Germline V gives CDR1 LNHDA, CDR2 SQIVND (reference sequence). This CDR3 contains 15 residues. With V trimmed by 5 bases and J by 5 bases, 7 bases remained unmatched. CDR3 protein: CASSSGLAGAETQYF. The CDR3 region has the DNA TGTGCCAGTAGTTCCGGACTAGCGGGCGCCGAGACCCAGTACTTC.

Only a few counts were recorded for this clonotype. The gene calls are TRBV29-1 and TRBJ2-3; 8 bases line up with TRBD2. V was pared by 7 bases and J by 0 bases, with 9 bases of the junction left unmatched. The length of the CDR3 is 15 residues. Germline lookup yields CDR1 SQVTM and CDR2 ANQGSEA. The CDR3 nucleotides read TGCAGCGCCGCAGCTACGGGGGGGAGCACAGATACGCAGTATTTT. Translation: CSAAATGGSTDTQYF.

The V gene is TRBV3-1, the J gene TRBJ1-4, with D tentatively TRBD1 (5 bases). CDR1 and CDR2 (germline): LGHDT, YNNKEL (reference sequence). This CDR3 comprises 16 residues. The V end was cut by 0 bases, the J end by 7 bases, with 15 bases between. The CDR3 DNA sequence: TGTGCCAGCAGCCAAGATGGCAGGGAATATAGTGAAAAACTGTTTTTT. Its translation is CASSQDGREYSEKLFF.